This TCR beta chain was captured in a study of T cells in localized non-small cell lung cancer. Sequencing was performed with immunoSEQ multiplex PCR; in TCRdb, only in-frame clones are kept and a portion is missing. This sample has under 6,500 clones, with 45% found just once. Study-level results: Because sequencing included only one region (of the tumor), heterogeneity remains possible.

In this sample, this clone is medium-sized (0.01 to 0.1%). As yet, its antigen is unknown. Looked up from germline, CDR1 is MRHNA and CDR2 is SNTAGT. This CDR3 is built from 16 residues. V trimming: 6 bases; J trimming: 4 bases; junction bases outside the gene matches: 11. The receptor was isolated from a man between 35 and 75 years old with stage I lung adenocarcinoma. V and J are TRBV6-4 and TRBJ1-4; 7 positions match TRBD1. The sample here was lung tumor tissue, taken before any cancer treatment. The CDR3, as DNA: TGTGCCAGCAGCAGAGACGGGACAGCTCTTAATGAAAAACTGTTTTTT. This gives the protein CASSRDGTALNEKLFF.